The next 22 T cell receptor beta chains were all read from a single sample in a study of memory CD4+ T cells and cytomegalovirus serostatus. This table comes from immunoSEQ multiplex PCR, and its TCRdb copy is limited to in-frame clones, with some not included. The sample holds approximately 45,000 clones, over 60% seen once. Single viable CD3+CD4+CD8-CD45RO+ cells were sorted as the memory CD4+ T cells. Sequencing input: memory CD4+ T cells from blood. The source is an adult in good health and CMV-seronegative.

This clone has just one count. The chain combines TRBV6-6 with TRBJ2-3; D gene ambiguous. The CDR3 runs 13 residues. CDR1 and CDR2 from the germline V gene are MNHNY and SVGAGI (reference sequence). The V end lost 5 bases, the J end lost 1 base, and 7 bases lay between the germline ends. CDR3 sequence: CASSPRGTDTQYF. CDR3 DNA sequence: TGTGCCAGCAGTCCCAGAGGCACAGATACGCAGTATTTT.

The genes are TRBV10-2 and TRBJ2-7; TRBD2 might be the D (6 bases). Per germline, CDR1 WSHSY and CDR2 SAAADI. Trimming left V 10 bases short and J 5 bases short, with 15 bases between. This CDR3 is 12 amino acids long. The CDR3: CATRTGDDEQYF. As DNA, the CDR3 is TGCGCCACCAGGACGGGAGATGACGAGCAGTACTTC.

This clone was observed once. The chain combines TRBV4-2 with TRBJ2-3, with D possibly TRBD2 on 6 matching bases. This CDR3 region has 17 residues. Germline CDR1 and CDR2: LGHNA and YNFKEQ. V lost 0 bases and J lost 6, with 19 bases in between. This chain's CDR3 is CASSQESSGSFSDTQYF. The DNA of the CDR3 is TGTGCCAGCAGCCAAGAATCGAGCGGGTCTTTTTCCGATACGCAGTATTTT.

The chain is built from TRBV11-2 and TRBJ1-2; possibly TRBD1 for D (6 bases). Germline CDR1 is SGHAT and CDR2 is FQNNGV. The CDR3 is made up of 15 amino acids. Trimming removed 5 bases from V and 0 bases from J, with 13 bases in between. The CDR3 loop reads CASSEQQGANYGYTF. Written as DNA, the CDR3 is TGTGCCAGCAGCGAACAACAGGGAGCTAACTATGGCTACACCTTC.

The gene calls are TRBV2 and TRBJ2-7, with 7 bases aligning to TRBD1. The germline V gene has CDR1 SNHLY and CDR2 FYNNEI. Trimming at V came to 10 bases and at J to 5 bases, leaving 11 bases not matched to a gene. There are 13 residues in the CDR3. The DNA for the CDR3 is TGTGCCACCGAAGACAGGGAGCTCGACGAGCAGTACTTC. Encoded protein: CATEDRELDEQYF.

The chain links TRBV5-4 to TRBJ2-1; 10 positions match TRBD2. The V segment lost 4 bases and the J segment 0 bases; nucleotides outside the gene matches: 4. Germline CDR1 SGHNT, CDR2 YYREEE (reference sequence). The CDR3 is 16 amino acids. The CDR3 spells CASSTRTSGSYNEQFF. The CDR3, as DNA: TGTGCCAGCAGCACCCGGACTAGCGGCTCCTACAATGAGCAGTTCTTC.

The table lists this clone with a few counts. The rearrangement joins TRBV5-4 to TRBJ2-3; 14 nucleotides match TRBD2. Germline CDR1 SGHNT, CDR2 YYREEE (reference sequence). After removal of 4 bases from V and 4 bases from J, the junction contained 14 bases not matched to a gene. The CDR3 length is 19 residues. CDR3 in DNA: TGTGCCAGCAGCCCCGGGACTAGCGGGAGTTCGAGTCTTTCAGATACGCAGTATTTT. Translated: CASSPGTSGSSSLSDTQYF.

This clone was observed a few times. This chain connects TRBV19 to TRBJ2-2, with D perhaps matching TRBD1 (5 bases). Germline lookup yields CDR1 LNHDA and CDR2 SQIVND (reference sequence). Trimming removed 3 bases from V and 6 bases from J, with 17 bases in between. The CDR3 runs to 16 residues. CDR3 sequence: CASSMRPKGHAGELFF. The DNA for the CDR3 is TGTGCCAGTAGTATGAGACCTAAAGGACATGCCGGGGAGCTGTTTTTT. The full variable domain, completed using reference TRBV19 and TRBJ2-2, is DGGITQSPKYLFRKEGQNVTLSCEQNLNHDAMYWYRQDPGQGLRLIYYSQIVNDFQKGDIAEGYSVSREKKESFPLTVTSAQKNPTAFYLCASSMRPKGHAGELFFGEGSRLTVL.

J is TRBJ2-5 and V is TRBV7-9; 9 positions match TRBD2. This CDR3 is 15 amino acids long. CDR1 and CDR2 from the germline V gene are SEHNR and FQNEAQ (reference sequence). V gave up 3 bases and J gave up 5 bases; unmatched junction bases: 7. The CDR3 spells CASSFSLAGRETQYF. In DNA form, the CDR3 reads TGTGCCAGCAGCTTCTCGCTAGCGGGGCGGGAGACCCAGTACTTC.

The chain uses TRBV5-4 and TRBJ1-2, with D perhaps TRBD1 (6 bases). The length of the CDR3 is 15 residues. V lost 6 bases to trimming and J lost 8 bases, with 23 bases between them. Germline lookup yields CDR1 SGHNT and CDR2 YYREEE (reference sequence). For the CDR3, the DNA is TGTGCCAGCAACTACGACCCGACCCGGACAGACGGCTACACCTTC. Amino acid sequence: CASNYDPTRTDGYTF.

The CDR3 DNA sequence: TGCGCCAGCAGCTATGACACATACACAGATACGCAGTATTTT. Translated: CASSYDTYTDTQYF. The rearrangement joins TRBV5-1 to TRBJ2-3; D remains ambiguous. The CDR3 runs to 14 residues. V lost 3 bases to trimming and J lost 2 bases, with 10 bases between them. Germline CDR1 and CDR2: SGHRS and YFSETQ.

CDR3: CASSDWGTSPYF. DNA for the CDR3: TGTGCCAGCAGTGATTGGGGTACCAGCCCGTACTTC. The chain is built from TRBV6-1 and TRBJ2-7; D gene unclear. The CDR3 extends over 12 amino acids. Germline V gene sequence: CDR1 MNHNS, CDR2 SASEGT. Between the trimmed V and J ends, which lost 3 bases and 12 bases, there was a span of 15 bases.

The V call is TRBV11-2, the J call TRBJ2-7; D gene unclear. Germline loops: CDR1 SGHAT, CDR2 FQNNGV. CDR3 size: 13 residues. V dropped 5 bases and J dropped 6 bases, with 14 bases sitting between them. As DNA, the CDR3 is TGTGCCAGCAGCGCTTTACAGAACGGCGAGCAGTACTTC. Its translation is CASSALQNGEQYF.

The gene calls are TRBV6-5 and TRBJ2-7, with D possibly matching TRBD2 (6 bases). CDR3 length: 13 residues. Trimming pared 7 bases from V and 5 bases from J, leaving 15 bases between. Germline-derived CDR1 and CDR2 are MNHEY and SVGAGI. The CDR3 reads CASKPWGGNEQYF. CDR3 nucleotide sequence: TGTGCCAGCAAACCGTGGGGCGGGAACGAGCAGTACTTC.

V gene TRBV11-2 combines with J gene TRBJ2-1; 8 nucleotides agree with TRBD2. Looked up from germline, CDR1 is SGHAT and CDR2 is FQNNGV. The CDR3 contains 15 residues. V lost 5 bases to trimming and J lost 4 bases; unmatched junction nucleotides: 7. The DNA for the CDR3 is TGTGCCAGCAGCCTCGGGGGGGGCTTATACAATGAGCAGTTCTTC. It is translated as CASSLGGGLYNEQFF. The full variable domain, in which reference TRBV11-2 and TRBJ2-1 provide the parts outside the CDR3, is EAGVAQSPRYKIIEKRQSVAFWCNPISGHATLYWYQQILGQGPKLLIQFQNNGVVDDSQLPKDRFSAERLKGVDSTLKIQPAKLEDSAVYLCASSLGGGLYNEQFFGPGTRLTVL.

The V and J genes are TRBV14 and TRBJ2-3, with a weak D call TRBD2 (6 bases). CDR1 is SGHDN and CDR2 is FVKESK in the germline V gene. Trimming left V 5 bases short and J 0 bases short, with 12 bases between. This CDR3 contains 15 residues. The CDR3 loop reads CASSLLASSTDTQYF. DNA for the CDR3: TGTGCCAGCAGCTTGCTAGCGTCTAGCACAGATACGCAGTATTTT.

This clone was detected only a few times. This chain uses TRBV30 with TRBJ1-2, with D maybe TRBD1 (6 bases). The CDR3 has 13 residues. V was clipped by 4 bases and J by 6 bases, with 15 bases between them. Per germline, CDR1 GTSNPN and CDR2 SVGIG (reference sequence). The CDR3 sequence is CAWNAGARDGYTF. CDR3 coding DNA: TGTGCCTGGAATGCAGGGGCGCGGGATGGCTACACCTTC.

CDR3 sequence reads: CASSIYSSSEQFF. The CDR3 nucleotides read TGTGCCAGTAGTATATACAGCAGTAGTGAGCAGTTCTTC. The J gene is TRBJ2-1, the V gene TRBV19, with D hard to call. Trimming stripped 2 bases from V and 9 bases from J, with 11 bases between. In germline, CDR1 is LNHDA, CDR2 SQIVND (reference sequence). The CDR3 contains 13 residues.

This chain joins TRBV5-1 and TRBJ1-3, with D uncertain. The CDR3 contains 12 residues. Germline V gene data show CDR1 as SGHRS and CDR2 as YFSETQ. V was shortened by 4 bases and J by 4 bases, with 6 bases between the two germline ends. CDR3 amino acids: CASSNTGNTIYF. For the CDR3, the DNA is TGCGCCAGCAGCAATACAGGAAACACCATATATTTT.

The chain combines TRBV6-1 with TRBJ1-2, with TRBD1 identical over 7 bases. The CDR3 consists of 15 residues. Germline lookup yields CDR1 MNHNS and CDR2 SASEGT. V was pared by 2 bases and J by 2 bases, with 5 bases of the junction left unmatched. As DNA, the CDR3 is TGTGCCAGCAGTGAAAGGGGACAGCACAACTATGGCTACACCTTC. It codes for CASSERGQHNYGYTF.

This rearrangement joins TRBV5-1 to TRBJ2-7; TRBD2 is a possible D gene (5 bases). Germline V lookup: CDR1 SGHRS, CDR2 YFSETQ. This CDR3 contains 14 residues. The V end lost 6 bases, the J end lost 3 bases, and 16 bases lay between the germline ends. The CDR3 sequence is CASKRTPEVYEQYF. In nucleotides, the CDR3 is TGCGCCAGCAAAAGAACTCCGGAGGTCTACGAGCAGTACTTC.

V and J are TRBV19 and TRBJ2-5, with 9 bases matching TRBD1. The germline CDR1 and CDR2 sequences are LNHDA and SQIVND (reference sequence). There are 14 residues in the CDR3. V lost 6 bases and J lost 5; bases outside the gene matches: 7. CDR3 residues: CASRQQGAGETQYF. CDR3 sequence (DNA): TGTGCCAGTAGGCAACAGGGGGCTGGGGAGACCCAGTACTTC.